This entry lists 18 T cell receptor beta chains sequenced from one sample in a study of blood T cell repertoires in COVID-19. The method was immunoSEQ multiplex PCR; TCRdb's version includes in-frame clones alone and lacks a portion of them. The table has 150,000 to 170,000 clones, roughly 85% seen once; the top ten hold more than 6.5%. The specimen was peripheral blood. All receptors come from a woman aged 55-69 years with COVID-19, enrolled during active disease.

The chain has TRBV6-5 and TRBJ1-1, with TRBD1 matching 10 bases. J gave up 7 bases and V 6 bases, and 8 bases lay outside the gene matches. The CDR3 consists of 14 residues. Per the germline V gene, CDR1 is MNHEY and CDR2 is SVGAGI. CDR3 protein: CASRRAGTGDEAFF. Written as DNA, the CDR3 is TGTGCCAGCAGAAGAGCCGGGACAGGGGATGAAGCTTTCTTT.

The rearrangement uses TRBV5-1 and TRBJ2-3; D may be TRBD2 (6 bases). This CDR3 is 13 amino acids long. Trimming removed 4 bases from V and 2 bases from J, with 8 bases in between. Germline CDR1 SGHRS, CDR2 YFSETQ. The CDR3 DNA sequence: TGCGCCAGCAGCGTGGACTACACAGATACGCAGTATTTT. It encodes CASSVDYTDTQYF.

The CDR3, as DNA: TGTGCCAGCAGCTTAGTGTCCCAGGCTGAGCAGTTCTTC. Translated, it gives CASSLVSQAEQFF. This sequence joins TRBV7-2 and TRBJ2-1; D unclear. Deletions cut 1 base from V and 9 bases from J, with 10 bases between. The germline V gene encodes CDR1 SGHTA and CDR2 FQGNSA. The CDR3 is 13 amino acids.

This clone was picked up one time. The CDR3 protein is CASSFGYGYTF. Here the CDR3 DNA reads TGTGCCAGCAGTTTCGGGTATGGCTACACCTTC. The chain has TRBV3-1 (or the pseudogene TRBV3-2) and TRBJ1-2; D gene uncertain. Germline values: CDR1 LGHDT, CDR2 YNNKEL (reference sequence). The germline V and J ends were trimmed by 6 bases and 5 bases, with 7 bases remaining between them. The CDR3 has 11 amino acids.

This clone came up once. As DNA, the CDR3 is TGTGCCATCAGTGAAGGACTAGCGGGAGTTGTCGAGCAGTACTTC. It translates to CAISEGLAGVVEQYF. The rearrangement joins TRBV10-3 to TRBJ2-7; 13 bases agree with TRBD2. Germline-derived CDR1 and CDR2 are ENHRY and SYGVKD. CDR3 length: 15 residues. Germline trimming cut 3 bases from V and 6 bases from J; bases unmatched to any gene: 5.

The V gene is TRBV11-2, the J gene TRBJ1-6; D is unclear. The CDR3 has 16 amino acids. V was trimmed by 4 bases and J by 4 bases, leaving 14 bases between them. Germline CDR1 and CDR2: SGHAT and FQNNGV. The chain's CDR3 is CASSSQQFPYNSPLHF. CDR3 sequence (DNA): TGTGCCAGCAGCTCACAACAGTTTCCGTATAATTCACCCCTCCACTTT. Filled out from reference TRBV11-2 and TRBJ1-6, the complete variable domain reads EAGVAQSPRYKIIEKRQSVAFWCNPISGHATLYWYQQILGQGPKLLIQFQNNGVVDDSQLPKDRFSAERLKGVDSTLKIQPAKLEDSAVYLCASSSQQFPYNSPLHFGNGTRLTVT.

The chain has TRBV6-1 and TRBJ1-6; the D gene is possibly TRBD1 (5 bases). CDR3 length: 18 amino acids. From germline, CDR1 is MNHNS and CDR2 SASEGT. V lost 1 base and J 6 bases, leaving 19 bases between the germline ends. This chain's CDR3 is CASSEVAGSGGINSPLHF. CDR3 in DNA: TGTGCCAGCAGTGAAGTGGCGGGAAGCGGGGGTATTAATTCACCCCTCCACTTT.

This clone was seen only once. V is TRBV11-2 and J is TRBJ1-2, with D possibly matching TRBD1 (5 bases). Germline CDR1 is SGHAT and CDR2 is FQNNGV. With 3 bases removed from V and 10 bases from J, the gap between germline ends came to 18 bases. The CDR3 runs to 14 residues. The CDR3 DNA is TGTGCCAGCAGCTTGGTGGGGCCGCTGGACCTCTACACCTTC. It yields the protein CASSLVGPLDLYTF.

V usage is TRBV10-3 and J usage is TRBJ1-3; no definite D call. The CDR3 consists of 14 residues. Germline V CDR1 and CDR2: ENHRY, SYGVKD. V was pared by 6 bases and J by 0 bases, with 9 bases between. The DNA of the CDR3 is TGTGCCATCAGGGCGGATAACTCTGGAAACACCATATATTTT. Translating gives CAIRADNSGNTIYF.

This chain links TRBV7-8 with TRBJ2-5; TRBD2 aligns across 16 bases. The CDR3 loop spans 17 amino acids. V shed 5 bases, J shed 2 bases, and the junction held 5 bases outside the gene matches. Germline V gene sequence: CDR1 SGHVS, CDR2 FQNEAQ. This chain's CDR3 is CASSQGLAGGLQETQYF. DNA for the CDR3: TGTGCCAGCAGCCAGGGACTAGCGGGAGGGCTTCAAGAGACCCAGTACTTC. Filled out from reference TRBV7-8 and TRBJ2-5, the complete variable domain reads GAGVSQSPRYKVAKRGQDVALRCDPISGHVSLFWYQQALGQGPEFLTYFQNEAQLDKSGLPSDRFFAERPEGSVSTLKIQRTQQEDSAVYLCASSQGLAGGLQETQYFGPGTRLLVL.

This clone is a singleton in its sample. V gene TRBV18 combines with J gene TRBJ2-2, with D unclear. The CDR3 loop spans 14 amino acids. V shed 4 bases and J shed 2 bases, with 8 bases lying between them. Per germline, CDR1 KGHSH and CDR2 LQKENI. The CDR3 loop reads CASSRPANTGELFF. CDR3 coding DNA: TGTGCCAGCTCACGACCGGCTAACACCGGGGAGCTGTTTTTT.

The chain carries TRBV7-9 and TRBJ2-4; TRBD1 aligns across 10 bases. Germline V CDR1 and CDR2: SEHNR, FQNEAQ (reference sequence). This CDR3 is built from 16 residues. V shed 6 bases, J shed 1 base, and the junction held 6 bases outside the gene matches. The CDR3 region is CASSWGQGLAKNIQYF. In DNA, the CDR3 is TGTGCCAGCAGTTGGGGACAGGGGCTCGCCAAAAACATTCAGTACTTC.

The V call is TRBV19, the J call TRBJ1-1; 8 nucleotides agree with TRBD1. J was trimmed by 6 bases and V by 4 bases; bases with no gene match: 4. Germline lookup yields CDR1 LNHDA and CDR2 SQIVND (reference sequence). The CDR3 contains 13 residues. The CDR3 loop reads CASSSSTGAEAFF. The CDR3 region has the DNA TGTGCCAGTAGTAGTTCGACAGGGGCTGAAGCTTTCTTT.

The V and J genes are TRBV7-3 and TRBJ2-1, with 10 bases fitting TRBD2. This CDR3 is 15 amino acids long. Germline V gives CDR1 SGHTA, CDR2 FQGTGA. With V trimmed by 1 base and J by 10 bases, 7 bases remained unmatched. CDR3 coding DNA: TGTGCCAGCAGCTTAATAACTAGCGGGGCCGGGGAGCAGTTCTTC. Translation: CASSLITSGAGEQFF.

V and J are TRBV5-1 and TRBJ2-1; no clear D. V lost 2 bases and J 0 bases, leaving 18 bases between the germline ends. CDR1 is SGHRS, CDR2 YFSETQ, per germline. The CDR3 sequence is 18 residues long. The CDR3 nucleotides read TGCGCCAGCAGCTTTAACCCGGAACAGTCAAGCTCCTACAATGAGCAGTTCTTC. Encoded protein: CASSFNPEQSSSYNEQFF.

CDR3 DNA sequence: TGTGCCAGCAGCTTGGGGACACGGGAGACTGAAGCTTTCTTT. The encoded protein is CASSLGTRETEAFF. V usage is TRBV5-4 and J usage is TRBJ1-1; D is perhaps TRBD1 (5 bases). The CDR3 spans 14 residues. The ends were cut back, 0 bases at V and 5 bases at J, with 11 bases in the middle. From germline, CDR1 is SGHNT and CDR2 YYREEE (reference sequence).

The CDR3 is CASSFQGQASSGNTIYF. The CDR3 DNA reads TGTGCCAGCAGCTTCCAGGGACAGGCGAGCTCTGGAAACACCATATATTTT. This sequence joins TRBV9 and TRBJ1-3; TRBD1 agrees at 8 bases. Trimming cost V 4 bases and J 0 bases; bases outside gene matches: 9. CDR3 length: 17 residues. The germline CDR1 and CDR2 sequences are SGDLS and YYNGEE.

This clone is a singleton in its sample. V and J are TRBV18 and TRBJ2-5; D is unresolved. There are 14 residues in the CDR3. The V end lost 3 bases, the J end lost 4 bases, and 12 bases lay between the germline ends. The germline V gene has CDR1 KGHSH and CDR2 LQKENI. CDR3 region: CASSPEQNRETQYF. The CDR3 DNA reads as TGTGCCAGCTCACCCGAGCAAAACCGAGAGACCCAGTACTTC.